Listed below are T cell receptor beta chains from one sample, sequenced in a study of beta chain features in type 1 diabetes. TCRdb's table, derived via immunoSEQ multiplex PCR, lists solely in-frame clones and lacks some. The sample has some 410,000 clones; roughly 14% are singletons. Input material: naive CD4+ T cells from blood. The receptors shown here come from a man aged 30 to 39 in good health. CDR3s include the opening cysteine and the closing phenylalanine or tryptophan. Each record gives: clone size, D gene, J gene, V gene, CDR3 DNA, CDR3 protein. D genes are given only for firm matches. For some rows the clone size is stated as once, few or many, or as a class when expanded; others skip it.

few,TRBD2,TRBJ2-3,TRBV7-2,TGTGCCAGCAGCTCGATTAGCGGGAGCCTCGCAGATACGCAGTATTTT,CASSSISGSLADTQYF
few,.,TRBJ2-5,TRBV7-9,TGTGCCAGCAGCTTAGTTGGCAAGAACCAAGAGACCCAGTACTTC,CASSLVGKNQETQYF
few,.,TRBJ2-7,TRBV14,TGTGCCAGCAGCCAAGAGATTGGGTACGAGCAGTACTTC,CASSQEIGYEQYF
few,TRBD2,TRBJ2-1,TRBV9,TGTGCCAGCAGCGTCCTAGCGGGAGCATACAATGAGCAGTTCTTC,CASSVLAGAYNEQFF
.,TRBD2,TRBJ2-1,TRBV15,TGTGCCACCAGCAGATATAGCGGGATAAGTTTCTTC,CATSRYSGISFF
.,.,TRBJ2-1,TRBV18,TGTGCCAGCTCACGAGGGCCCCGCGGGAATAATGAGCAGTTCTTC,CASSRGPRGNNEQFF
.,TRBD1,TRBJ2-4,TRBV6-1,TGTGCCAGCAGTAACCAGGGGGAACCCAAAAACATTCAGTACTTC,CASSNQGEPKNIQYF
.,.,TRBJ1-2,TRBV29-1,TGCAGCGTGGAACCCTCTACAGGGATCTATGGCTACACCTTC,CSVEPSTGIYGYTF
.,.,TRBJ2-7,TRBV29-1,TGCAGCGCCGGACCTGGGACGGGGGCCTACGAGCAGTACTTC,CSAGPGTGAYEQYF
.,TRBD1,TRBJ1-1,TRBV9,TGTGCCAGCAGCGTAGGGGGACAGTTGAACACTGAAGCTTTCTTT,CASSVGGQLNTEAFF
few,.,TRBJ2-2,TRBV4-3,TGCGCCAGCAGCCGGAACACCGGGGAGCTGTTTTTT,CASSRNTGELFF
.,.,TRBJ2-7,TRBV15,TGTGCCACCAGCAGAGGCCGTTCAGGGAATCCCTACGAGCAGTACTTC,CATSRGRSGNPYEQYF
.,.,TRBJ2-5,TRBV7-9,TGTGCCAGCAGCTTAGTTACCAGAAAAGAGACCCAGTACTTC,CASSLVTRKETQYF
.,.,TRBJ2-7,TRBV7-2,TGTGCCAGCAGCTTAGCCCTTCTATACGAGCAGTACTTC,CASSLALLYEQYF
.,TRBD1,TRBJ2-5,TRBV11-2,TGTGCCAGCAGCCTTGGGACAGGGGGCCGGACCCAGTACTTC,CASSLGTGGRTQYF
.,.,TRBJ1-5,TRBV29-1,TGCAGCGTTGGACATTATAGCAATCAGCCCCAGCATTTT,CSVGHYSNQPQHF
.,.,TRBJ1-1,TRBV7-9,TGTGCCAGCAGCTTAGACTGGCCGAACACTGAAGCTTTCTTT,CASSLDWPNTEAFF
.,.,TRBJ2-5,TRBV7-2,TGTGCCAGCAGCTCTACAGGGCGCGAGACCCAGTACTTC,CASSSTGRETQYF
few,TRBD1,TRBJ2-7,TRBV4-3,TGCGCCAGCAGCCGGGACAGGGGCGGCTACGAGCAGTACTTC,CASSRDRGGYEQYF
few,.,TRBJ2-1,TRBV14,TGTGCCAGCAGCCCCAGCAAACCCTACAATGAGCAGTTCTTC,CASSPSKPYNEQFF
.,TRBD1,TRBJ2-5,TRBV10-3,TGTGCCATCTTGGGACAGGGGCAAGAGACCCAGTACTTC,CAILGQGQETQYF
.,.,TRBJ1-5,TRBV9,TGTGCCAGCAGCGAAGTTGGGATTCAGCCCCAGCATTTT,CASSEVGIQPQHF
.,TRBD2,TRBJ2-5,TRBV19,TGTGCCAGTAGTACCCGCCACAGCGGGATCGGGGAGACCCAGTACTTC,CASSTRHSGIGETQYF
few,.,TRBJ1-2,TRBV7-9,TGTGCCAGCAGCTCCGGGACCGCGGACTATGGCTACACCTTC,CASSSGTADYGYTF
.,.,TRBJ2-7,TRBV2,TGTGCCAGCAGTGAACTGCCCTACGAGCAGTACTTC,CASSELPYEQYF
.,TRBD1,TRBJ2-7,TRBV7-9,TGTGCCAGCAGGGACCTCGGGACAGGGGGCTACGAGCAGTACTTC,CASRDLGTGGYEQYF
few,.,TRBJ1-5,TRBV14,TGTGCCAGCAGCCGCAACAGGGATCAGCCCCAGCATTTT,CASSRNRDQPQHF
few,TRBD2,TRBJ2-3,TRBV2,TGTGCCAGCAGTCCCGGGACTAGCGTCCGATTCACAGATACGCAGTATTTT,CASSPGTSVRFTDTQYF
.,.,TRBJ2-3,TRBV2,TGTGCCAGCAGGGGGTCAGGTACGCAGTATTTT,CASRGSGTQYF
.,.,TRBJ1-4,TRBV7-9,TGTGCCAGCAGTCCTCGGCAGGAGAGCGAAAAACTGTTTTTT,CASSPRQESEKLFF
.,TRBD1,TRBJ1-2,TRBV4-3,TGCGCCAGCAGCCAAACAGGGGTTGGCTACACCTTC,CASSQTGVGYTF
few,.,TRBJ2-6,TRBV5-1,TGCGCCAGCAGCTTGGCCCCTGGGGCCAACGTCCTGACTTTC,CASSLAPGANVLTF